The 5 T cell receptor beta chains below all came from one sample that was sequenced in a study of cytomegalovirus exposure and HLA in healthy donors. PCR primers comprised 60 Vbeta and 13 Jbeta primers. Generated by immunoSEQ multiplex PCR, the TCRdb table keeps only in-frame clones and is missing some. The data contain 81,000 or so clones, just under 75% of them singletons. Sequenced: PBMCs. All receptors come from a man aged 55 to 69 in good health and CMV-seronegative.

The CDR3 protein is CASSFGDRGWETQYF. CDR3 coding DNA: TGTGCCAGCAGCTTCGGAGACAGGGGATGGGAGACCCAGTACTTC. The V and J genes are TRBV5-4 and TRBJ2-5; 8 bases fit TRBD1. The CDR3 has 15 amino acids. Germline trimming cut 2 bases from V and 5 bases from J; bases unmatched to any gene: 8. CDR1 is SGHNT, CDR2 YYREEE, per germline (reference sequence).

This clone was counted a few times. This CDR3 is missing its conserved last phenylalanine or tryptophan, likely due to a read error. The DNA is omitted, as the CDR3 cannot be located on it reliably, and the CDR3 follows TCRdb's listing. The V call is TRBV10-1, the J call TRBJ1-1. A total of 8 residues make up the CDR3, ends included. Germline V gives CDR1 WNHNN, CDR2 SYGVQD (reference sequence). The CDR3 protein is CASRPGGQ.

This clone has only a few counts. The chain couples TRBV30 to TRBJ2-7, with D unclear. The CDR3 is made up of 15 amino acids. CDR1 is GTSNPN, CDR2 SVGIG, per germline (reference sequence). Trimming pared 2 bases from V and 0 bases from J, leaving 14 bases between. Written as DNA, the CDR3 is TGTGCCTGGAGTCCCTTCGGAGATAGCTCCTACGAGCAGTACTTC. Amino acids: CAWSPFGDSSYEQYF.

This clone came up a few times. The chain carries TRBV10-3 and TRBJ2-7, with D unclear. The ends were cut back, 2 bases at V and 4 bases at J, with 6 bases in the middle. The CDR3 totals 12 residues. CDR1 is ENHRY, CDR2 SYGVKD, per germline. The CDR3 region is CAISERLYEQYF. The CDR3 bases are TGTGCCATCAGTGAGCGACTTTACGAGCAGTACTTC.

V gene TRBV30 combines with J gene TRBJ2-5, with 8 positions matching TRBD1. Matching the DNA end better, TRBJ2-7 makes the J call doubtful. Germline CDR1 and CDR2: GTSNPN and SVGIG (reference sequence). This CDR3 comprises 15 residues. The CDR3 DNA sequence: TGTGCCTGGAGAAAACCCGGACAGGGCGCCTACGAGCAGTACTTC. Translating gives CAWRKPGQGAYEQYF.